This T cell receptor (beta chain) stems from a study of naive and memory T cell subsets. Study-wide findings and caveats: Gini index rose across naive, CM, EM and EMRA in CD4 and CD8. RNA-based TCR counts may shift with T cell activation and differentiation.

About this clonotype itself: Its antigen is not known.

CD4+ T cell IFNgamma after overnight CMV lysate exposure gave donor CMV status. V was pared by 6 bases and J by 0 bases, with 12 bases between. Germline CDR1 reads MNHEY; CDR2 reads SVGAGI. This CDR3 comprises 14 residues. An equimolar mix of two oligonucleotides served as the beta constant-region primer for TRBC1 and TRBC2. Four rounds of PCR amplified the ligated cDNA using nested alpha and beta constant-region primers plus SP2. An oligonucleotide with the SP2 primer and a 12-nucleotide UMI was ligated to the cDNA 3' end. TCRdb reprocessed the UMI-ligation and nested PCR reads via MiXCR and lists one record per CDR3 protein. This table holds 100,000 to 150,000 distinct CDR3 sequences, 35% to 40% found once.

The chain carries TRBV6-5 and TRBJ2-7; D might be TRBD1 (6 bases). The specimen was central memory CD4+ T cells from blood. The TCR was taken from a human donor in good health. CDR3 amino acids: CASRWTASSYEQYF. The CDR3 nucleotides read TGTGCCAGCAGGTGGACAGCGAGCTCCTACGAGCAGTACTTC.